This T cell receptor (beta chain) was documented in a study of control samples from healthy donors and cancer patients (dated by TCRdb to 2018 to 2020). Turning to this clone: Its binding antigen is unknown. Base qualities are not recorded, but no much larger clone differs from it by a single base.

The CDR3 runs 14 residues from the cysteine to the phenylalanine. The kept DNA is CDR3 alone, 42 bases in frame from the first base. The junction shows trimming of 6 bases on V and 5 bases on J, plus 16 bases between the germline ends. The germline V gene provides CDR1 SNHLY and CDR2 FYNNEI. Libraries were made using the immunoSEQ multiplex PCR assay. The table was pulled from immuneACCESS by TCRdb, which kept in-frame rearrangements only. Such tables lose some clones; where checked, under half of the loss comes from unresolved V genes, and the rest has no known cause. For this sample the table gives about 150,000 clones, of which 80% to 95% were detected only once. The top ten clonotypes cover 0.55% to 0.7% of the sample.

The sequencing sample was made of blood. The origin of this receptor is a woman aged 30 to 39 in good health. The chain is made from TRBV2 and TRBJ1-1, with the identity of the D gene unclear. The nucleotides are TGTGCCAGCAGGGTGGGCTGGGGATGGACTGAAGCTTTCTTT. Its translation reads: CASRVGWGWTEAFF.